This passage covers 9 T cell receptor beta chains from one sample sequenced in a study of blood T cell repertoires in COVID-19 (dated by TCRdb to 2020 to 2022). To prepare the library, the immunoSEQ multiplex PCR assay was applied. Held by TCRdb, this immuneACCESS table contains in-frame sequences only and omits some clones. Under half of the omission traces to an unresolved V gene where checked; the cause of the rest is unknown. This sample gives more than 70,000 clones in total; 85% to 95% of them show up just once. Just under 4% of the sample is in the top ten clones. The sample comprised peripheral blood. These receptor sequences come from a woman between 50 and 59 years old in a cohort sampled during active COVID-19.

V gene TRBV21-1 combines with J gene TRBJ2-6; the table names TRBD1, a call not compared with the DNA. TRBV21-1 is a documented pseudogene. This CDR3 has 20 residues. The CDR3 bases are TGTGCCAGCAGCAAAGTGCAGGGGTGCCACAGGGTCTCCGGGGCCAACGTCCTGACTTTC. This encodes CASSKVQGCHRVSGANVLTF.

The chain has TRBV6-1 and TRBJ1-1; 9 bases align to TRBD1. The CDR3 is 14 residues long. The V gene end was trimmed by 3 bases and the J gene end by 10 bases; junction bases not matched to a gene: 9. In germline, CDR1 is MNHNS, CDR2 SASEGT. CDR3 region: CASSDRDRETVAFF. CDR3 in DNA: TGTGCCAGCAGTGACCGGGACAGGGAGACGGTAGCTTTCTTT.

The CDR3 nucleotides are TGTGCCAGCATCCTAGGTTCGGAATTCACAGATACGCAGTATTTT. Protein sequence: CASILGSEFTDTQYF. The J gene is TRBJ2-3, the V gene TRBV7-9; D uncertain. Trimming left V 7 bases short and J 2 bases short, with 16 bases between. Germline CDR1 SEHNR, CDR2 FQNEAQ (reference sequence). There are 15 residues in the CDR3.

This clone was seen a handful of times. The CDR3 nucleotides are TGTGCCAGCTCTCTAGCGGGGCGCTACACCTTC. Translating gives CASSLAGRYTF. V usage is TRBV7-9 and J usage is TRBJ1-2; D may be TRBD1 (5 bases). The V gene lost 8 bases and the J gene lost 9 bases, with 13 bases spanning the gap. The CDR3 extends over 11 amino acids. Looked up from germline, CDR1 is SEHNR and CDR2 is FQNEAQ (reference sequence).

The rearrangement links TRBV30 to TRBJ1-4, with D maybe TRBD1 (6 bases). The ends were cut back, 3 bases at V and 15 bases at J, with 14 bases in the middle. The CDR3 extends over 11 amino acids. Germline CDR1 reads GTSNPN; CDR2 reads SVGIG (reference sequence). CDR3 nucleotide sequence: TGTGCCTGGAGCTTCCCGGGACAAGTGTTTTTT. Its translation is CAWSFPGQVFF.

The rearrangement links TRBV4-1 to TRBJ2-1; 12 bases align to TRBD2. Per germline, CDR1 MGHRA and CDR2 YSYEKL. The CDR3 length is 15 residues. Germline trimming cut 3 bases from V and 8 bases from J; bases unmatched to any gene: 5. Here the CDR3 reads CASSQTSGSWDEQFF. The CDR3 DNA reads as TGCGCCAGCAGCCAGACTAGCGGGAGTTGGGATGAGCAGTTCTTC.

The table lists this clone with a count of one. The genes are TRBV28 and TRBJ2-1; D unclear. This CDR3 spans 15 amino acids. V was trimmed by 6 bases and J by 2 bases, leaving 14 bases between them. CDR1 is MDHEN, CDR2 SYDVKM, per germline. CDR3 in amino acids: CASSSGALPYNEQFF. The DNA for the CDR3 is TGTGCCAGCAGCTCTGGAGCGTTACCCTACAATGAGCAGTTCTTC.

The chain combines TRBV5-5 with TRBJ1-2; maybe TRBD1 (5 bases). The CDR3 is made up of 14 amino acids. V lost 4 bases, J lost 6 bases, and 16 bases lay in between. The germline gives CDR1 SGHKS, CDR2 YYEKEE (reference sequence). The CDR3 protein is CASSHREGSNGYTF. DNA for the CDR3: TGTGCCAGCAGCCACCGGGAGGGGTCCAATGGCTACACCTTC. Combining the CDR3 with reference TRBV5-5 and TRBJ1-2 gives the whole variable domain DAGVTQSPTHLIKTRGQQVTLRCSPISGHKSVSWYQQVLGQGPQFIFQYYEKEERGRGNFPDRFSARQFPNYSSELNVNALLLGDSALYLCASSHREGSNGYTFGSGTRLTVV.

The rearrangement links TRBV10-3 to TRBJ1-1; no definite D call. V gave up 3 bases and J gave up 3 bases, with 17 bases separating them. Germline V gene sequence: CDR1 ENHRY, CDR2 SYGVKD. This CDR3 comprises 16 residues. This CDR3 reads CAISETGELSDTEAFF. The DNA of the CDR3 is TGTGCCATCAGTGAAACGGGAGAGTTGTCGGACACTGAAGCTTTCTTT.